The rows below give T cell receptor beta chains drawn from one sample of a study of immune evolution from preneoplasia to lung adenocarcinoma. Libraries were prepared by immunoSEQ multiplex PCR; TCRdb keeps only in-frame clonotypes and omits some of them. The sample includes thousands of clones, around four fifths seen only once; the top ten take approximately 8%. Sequencing was performed on FFPE adjacent normal lung tissue. The receptors were gathered from a person between 65 and 79 years old with lung adenocarcinoma. Both conserved end residues are part of each CDR3. D genes are given only for firm matches. Clone size is given for some rows only: seen once, a few or many times, or a class if the clone is expanded.

D gene	V gene	clone size	J gene	CDR3 protein	CDR3 DNA
.	TRBV2	.	TRBJ2-3	CASSVGDVFTDTQYF	TGTGCCAGCAGTGTCGGAGACGTCTTCACAGATACGCAGTATTTT
.	TRBV7-9	few	TRBJ2-2	CASSSLRGRSTNTGELFF	TGTGCCAGCAGCTCCCTCCGGGGACGTAGCACGAACACCGGGGAGCTGTTTTTT
TRBD2	TRBV6-1	.	TRBJ2-1	CASSRQGLAGVEQFF	TGTGCCAGCAGTAGACAGGGACTAGCGGGAGTTGAGCAGTTCTTC
TRBD1	TRBV11-1	.	TRBJ2-7	CASSLGGQGYEQYF	TGTGCCAGCAGCTTAGGGGGACAGGGGTACGAGCAGTACTTC
.	TRBV2	.	TRBJ2-7	CASRVGVSYEQYF	TGTGCCAGCAGGGTTGGGGTCAGTTACGAGCAGTACTTC
.	TRBV7-9	.	TRBJ1-1	CASSPRGDTEAFF	TGTGCCAGCAGCCCAAGGGGAGACACTGAAGCTTTCTTT
.	TRBV7-3	.	TRBJ2-3	CASSLNVGSVADTQYF	TGTGCCAGCAGCTTAAATGTTGGTAGCGTCGCAGATACGCAGTATTTT
TRBD1	TRBV7-9	.	TRBJ1-1	CASSFPTGVGTEAFF	TGTGCCAGCAGCTTCCCGACAGGGGTTGGGACTGAAGCTTTCTTT
.	TRBV29-1	.	TRBJ1-2	CSVERRAGNGYTF	TGCAGCGTTGAACGTAGAGCAGGGAATGGCTACACCTTC
TRBD1	TRBV6-5	.	TRBJ1-1	CASEQTQGANEAFF	TGTGCCAGCGAGCAAACACAGGGGGCTAATGAAGCTTTCTTT
.	TRBV7-3	once	TRBJ2-2	CASSLQGTPMNTGELFF	TGTGCCAGCAGCTTACAGGGTACACCTATGAACACCGGGGAGCTGTTTTTT
.	TRBV28	.	TRBJ1-1	CASISTGGLPTEAFF	TGTGCCAGCATTTCCACGGGAGGGCTGCCCACTGAAGCTTTCTTT
TRBD1	TRBV19	.	TRBJ2-6	CASSIQGQGMSGANVLTF	TGTGCCAGTAGTATTCAGGGACAGGGGATGTCCGGGGCCAACGTCCTGACTTTC
TRBD1	TRBV28	.	TRBJ1-1	CASSLRQGAEAFF	TGTGCCAGCAGTTTACGACAGGGGGCTGAAGCTTTCTTT
TRBD1	TRBV29-1	.	TRBJ2-3	CSVEDEQGVVDTQYF	TGCAGCGTTGAAGATGAACAGGGGGTTGTAGATACGCAGTATTTT
.	TRBV6-5	.	TRBJ2-1	CASSTTSRNEQFF	TGTGCCAGCAGCACCACTAGCAGGAATGAGCAGTTCTTC
.	TRBV29-1	.	TRBJ1-1	CSVLNTEEAFF	TGCAGCGTGTTGAACACTGAGGAAGCTTTCTTT
.	TRBV4-2	.	TRBJ2-1	CASSLGLNNEQFF	TGTGCCAGCAGCCTAGGGCTTAACAATGAGCAGTTCTTC
.	TRBV5-1	.	TRBJ1-2	CASSLTAGYGYTF	TGCGCCAGCAGCTTGACAGCAGGCTATGGCTACACCTTC
.	TRBV27	.	TRBJ1-1	CASSPTRRDALYEAFF	TGTGCCAGCAGTCCCACTCGCAGGGACGCCCTTTATGAAGCTTTCTTT
TRBD2	TRBV11-2	.	TRBJ2-1	CASHHSGSLARTNEQFF	TGTGCCAGCCACCATAGCGGGAGTCTTGCCCGGACGAATGAGCAGTTCTTC
TRBD2	TRBV10-2	.	TRBJ2-2	CASSVVGLVGGELFF	TGCGCCAGCAGTGTGGTGGGACTAGTAGGCGGGGAGCTGTTTTTT
.	TRBV6-1	.	TRBJ1-1	CASSEWWRGRGMNTEAFF	TGTGCCAGCAGTGAATGGTGGCGGGGCCGGGGGATGAACACTGAAGCTTTCTTT
TRBD1	TRBV11-2	.	TRBJ2-7	CASSLRRTGGEQYF	TGTGCCAGCAGCTTGCGTCGGACAGGGGGCGAGCAGTACTTC
.	TRBV30	.	TRBJ2-2	CAWSSREAGELFF	TGTGCCTGGAGCTCCAGGGAGGCCGGGGAGCTGTTTTTT
.	TRBV27	.	TRBJ2-7	CASMGGASYEQYF	TGTGCCAGCATGGGCGGGGCCTCCTACGAGCAGTACTTC
.	TRBV29-1	.	TRBJ1-2	CLGGDEGYTF	TGTTTAGGGGGGGATGAAGGCTACACCTTC
.	TRBV28	.	TRBJ2-7	CASSLGQYYEQYF	TGTGCCAGCAGTTTAGGGCAGTACTACGAGCAGTACTTC
TRBD1	TRBV4-2	.	TRBJ2-7	CASSQEKGQGAHEQYF	TGTGCCAGCAGCCAAGAAAAGGGACAGGGGGCGCACGAGCAGTACTTC
TRBD1	TRBV19	.	TRBJ2-7	CASSTTGTGLYEQYF	TGTGCCAGTAGTACGACCGGGACAGGGTTATACGAGCAGTACTTC
.	TRBV18	.	TRBJ1-1	CASSPPGSSRSFF	TGTGCCAGCTCACCGCCGGGGTCGAGTAGGTCTTTCTTT
.	TRBV14	large	TRBJ2-7	CASSQILRAYEQYF	TGTGCCAGCAGCCAGATCTTAAGGGCCTACGAGCAGTACTTC
.	TRBV6-5	.	TRBJ2-4	CASSYSWGSGKNIQYF	TGTGCCAGCAGTTACTCATGGGGCAGTGGCAAAAACATTCAGTACTTC
.	TRBV7-9	.	TRBJ2-5	CASSFSGTQETQYF	TGTGCCAGCAGCTTTTCGGGGACTCAAGAGACCCAGTACTTC
.	TRBV11-2	.	TRBJ1-1	CASSSTDRKNTEAFF	TGTGCCAGCAGCTCCACGGACAGAAAGAACACTGAAGCTTTCTTT
.	TRBV9	.	TRBJ1-6	CASSVEGNYNSPLHF	TGTGCCAGCAGCGTAGAGGGAAACTATAATTCACCCCTCCACTTT
.	TRBV15	.	TRBJ1-1	CATSRGGGAEAFF	TGTGCCACCAGCAGAGGAGGAGGAGCTGAAGCTTTCTTT
.	TRBV7-6	.	TRBJ2-7	CASSLYQGASYEQYF	TGTGCCAGCAGCCTCTACCAGGGAGCTAGCTACGAGCAGTACTTC
.	TRBV7-9	.	TRBJ1-4	CASSLRREDEKLFF	TGTGCCAGCAGCTTACGGAGGGAGGATGAAAAACTGTTTTTT
.	TRBV11-1	once	TRBJ2-5	CASSPQQPQETQYF	TGTGCCAGCAGCCCCCAGCAGCCGCAAGAGACCCAGTACTTC
.	TRBV30	.	TRBJ1-5	CAWSVAGNQPQHF	TGTGCCTGGAGTGTAGCCGGTAATCAGCCCCAGCATTTT
TRBD1	TRBV6-1	few	TRBJ2-5	CASSNDREETQYF	TGTGCCAGCAGTAACGACAGGGAAGAGACCCAGTACTTC
.	TRBV18	.	TRBJ2-4	CASSLRRGGEDIQYF	TGTGCCAGCTCGCTTCGTAGGGGGGGTGAGGACATTCAGTACTTC
.	TRBV6-5	.	TRBJ1-1	CASSLDRNTEAFF	TGTGCCAGCAGTTTGGACAGGAACACTGAAGCTTTCTTT
TRBD2	TRBV7-9	.	TRBJ2-7	CASSSSGTSGVRDF	TGTGCCAGCAGCTCATCCGGGACTAGCGGGGTAAGAGACTTC